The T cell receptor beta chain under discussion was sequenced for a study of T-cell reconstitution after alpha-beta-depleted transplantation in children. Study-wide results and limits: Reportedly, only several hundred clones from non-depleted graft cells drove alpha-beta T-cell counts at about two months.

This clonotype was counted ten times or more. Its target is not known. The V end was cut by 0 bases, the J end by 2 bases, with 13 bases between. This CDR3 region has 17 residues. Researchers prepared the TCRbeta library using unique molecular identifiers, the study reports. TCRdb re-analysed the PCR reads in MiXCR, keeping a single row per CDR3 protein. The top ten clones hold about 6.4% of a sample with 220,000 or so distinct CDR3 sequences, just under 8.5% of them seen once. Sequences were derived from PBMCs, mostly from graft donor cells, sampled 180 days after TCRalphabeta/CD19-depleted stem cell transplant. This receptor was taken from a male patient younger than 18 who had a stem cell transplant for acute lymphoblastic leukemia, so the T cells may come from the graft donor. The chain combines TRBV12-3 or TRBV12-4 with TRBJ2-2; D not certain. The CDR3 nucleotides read TGTGCCAGCAGTTTAGCGCCGGGCAGGAAAAACACCGGGGAGCTGTTTTTT. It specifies CASSLAPGRKNTGELFF.